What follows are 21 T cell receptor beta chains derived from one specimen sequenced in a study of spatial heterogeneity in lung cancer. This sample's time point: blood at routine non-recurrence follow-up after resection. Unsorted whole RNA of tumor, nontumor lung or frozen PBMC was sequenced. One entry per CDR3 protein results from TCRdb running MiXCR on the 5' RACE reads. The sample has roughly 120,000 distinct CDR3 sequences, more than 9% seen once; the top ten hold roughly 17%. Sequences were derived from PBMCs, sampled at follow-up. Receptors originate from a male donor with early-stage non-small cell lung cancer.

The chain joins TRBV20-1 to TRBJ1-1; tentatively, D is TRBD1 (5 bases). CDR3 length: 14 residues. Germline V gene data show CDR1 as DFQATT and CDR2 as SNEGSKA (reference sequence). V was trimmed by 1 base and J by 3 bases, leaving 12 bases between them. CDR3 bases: TGCAGTGCTAGAGGGGGGACTGGGGACACTGAAGCTTTCTTT. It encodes CSARGGTGDTEAFF.

The CDR3 loop reads CASSRTGEGNTEAFF. In DNA form, the CDR3 reads TGTGCCAGCAGCCGGACAGGGGAGGGAAACACTGAAGCTTTCTTT. The V call is TRBV28, the J call TRBJ1-1; 9 nucleotides match TRBD1. Germline values: CDR1 MDHEN, CDR2 SYDVKM. J lost 2 bases, V lost 6 bases, and 7 bases had no gene match. CDR3 length: 15 amino acids. The variable domain in full, with the rest retrieved from reference TRBV28 and TRBJ1-1, is DVKVTQSSRYLVKRTGEKVFLECVQDMDHENMFWYRQDPGLGLRLIYFSYDVKMKEKGDIPEGYSVSREKKERFSLILESASTNQTSMYLCASSRTGEGNTEAFFGQGTRLTVV.

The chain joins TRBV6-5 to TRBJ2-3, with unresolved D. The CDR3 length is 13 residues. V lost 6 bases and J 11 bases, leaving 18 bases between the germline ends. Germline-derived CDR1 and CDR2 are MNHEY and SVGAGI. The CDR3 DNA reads TGTGCCAGCAGACATCCCAAATACCTAGGGCAGTATTTT. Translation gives CASRHPKYLGQYF.

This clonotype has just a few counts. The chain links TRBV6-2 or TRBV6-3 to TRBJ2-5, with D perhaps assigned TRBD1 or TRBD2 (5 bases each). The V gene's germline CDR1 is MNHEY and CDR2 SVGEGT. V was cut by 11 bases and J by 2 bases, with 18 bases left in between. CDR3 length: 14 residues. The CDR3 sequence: CAASRGGGQETQYF. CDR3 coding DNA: TGTGCCGCGTCGAGGGGCGGTGGACAAGAGACCCAGTACTTC.

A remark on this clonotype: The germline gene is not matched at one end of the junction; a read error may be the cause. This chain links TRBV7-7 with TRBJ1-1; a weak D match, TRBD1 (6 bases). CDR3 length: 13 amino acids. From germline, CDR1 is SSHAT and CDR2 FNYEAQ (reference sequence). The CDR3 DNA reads TGTGCTAGCAGCTTAGTAATGGGGGCGCGGGCTTTCTTT. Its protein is CASSLVMGARAFF.

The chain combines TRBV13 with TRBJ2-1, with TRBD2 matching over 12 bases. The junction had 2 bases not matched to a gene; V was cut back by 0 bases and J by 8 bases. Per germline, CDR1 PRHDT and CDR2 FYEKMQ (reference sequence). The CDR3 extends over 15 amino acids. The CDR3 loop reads CASSLGTSGGHEQFF. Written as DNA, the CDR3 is TGTGCCAGCAGCTTAGGGACTAGCGGGGGACATGAGCAGTTCTTC.

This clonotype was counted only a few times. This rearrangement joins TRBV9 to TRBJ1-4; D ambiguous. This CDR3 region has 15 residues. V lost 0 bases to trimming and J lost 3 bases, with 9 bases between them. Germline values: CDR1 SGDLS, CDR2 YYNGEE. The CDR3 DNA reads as TGTGCCAGCAGCGTAGGATCAGCTTCTAATGAAAAACTGTTTTTT. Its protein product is CASSVGSASNEKLFF.

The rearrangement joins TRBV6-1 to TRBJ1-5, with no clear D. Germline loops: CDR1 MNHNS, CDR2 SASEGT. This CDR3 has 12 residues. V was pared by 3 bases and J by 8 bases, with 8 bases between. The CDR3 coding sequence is TGTGCCAGCAGTGATTTGGCGAAGCCCCAGCATTTT. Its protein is CASSDLAKPQHF.

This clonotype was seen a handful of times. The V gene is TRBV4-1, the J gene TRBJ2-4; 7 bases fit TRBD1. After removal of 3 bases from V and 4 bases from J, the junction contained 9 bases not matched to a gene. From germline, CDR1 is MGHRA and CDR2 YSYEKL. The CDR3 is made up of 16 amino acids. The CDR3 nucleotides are TGCGCCAGCAGCCAGCCTCCGACAGGGCGTAAAAACATTCAGTACTTC. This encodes CASSQPPTGRKNIQYF.

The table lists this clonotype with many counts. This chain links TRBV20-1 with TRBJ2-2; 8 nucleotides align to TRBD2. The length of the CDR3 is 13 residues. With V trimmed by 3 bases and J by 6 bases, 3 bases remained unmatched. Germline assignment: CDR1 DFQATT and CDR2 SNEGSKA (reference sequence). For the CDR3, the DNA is TGCAGTGCTAGCGGGGGGGCTCCCGGGGAGCTGTTTTTT. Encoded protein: CSASGGAPGELFF.

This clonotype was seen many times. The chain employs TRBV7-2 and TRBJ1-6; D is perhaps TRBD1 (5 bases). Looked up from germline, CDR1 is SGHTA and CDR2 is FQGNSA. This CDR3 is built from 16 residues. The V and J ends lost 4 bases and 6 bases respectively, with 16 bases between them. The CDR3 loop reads CASSSTGGSSNSPLHF. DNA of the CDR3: TGTGCCAGCAGCTCGACCGGGGGGAGTAGTAATTCACCCCTCCACTTT.

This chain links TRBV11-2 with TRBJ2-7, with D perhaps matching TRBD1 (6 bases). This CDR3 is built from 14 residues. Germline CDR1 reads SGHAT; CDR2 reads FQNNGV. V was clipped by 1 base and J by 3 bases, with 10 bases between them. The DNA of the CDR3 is TGTGCCAGCAGCTTAGGGACAGATCACTACGAGCAGTACTTC. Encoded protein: CASSLGTDHYEQYF. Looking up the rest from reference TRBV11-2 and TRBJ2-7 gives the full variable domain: EAGVAQSPRYKIIEKRQSVAFWCNPISGHATLYWYQQILGQGPKLLIQFQNNGVVDDSQLPKDRFSAERLKGVDSTLKIQPAKLEDSAVYLCASSLGTDHYEQYFGPGTRLTVT.

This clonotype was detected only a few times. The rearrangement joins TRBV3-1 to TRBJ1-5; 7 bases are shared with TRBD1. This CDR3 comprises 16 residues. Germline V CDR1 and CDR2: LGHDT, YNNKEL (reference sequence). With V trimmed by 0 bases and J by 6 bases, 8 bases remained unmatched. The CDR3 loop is CASSQDSQGGVQPQHF. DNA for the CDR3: TGTGCCAGCAGCCAAGATTCCCAGGGGGGTGTTCAGCCCCAGCATTTT.

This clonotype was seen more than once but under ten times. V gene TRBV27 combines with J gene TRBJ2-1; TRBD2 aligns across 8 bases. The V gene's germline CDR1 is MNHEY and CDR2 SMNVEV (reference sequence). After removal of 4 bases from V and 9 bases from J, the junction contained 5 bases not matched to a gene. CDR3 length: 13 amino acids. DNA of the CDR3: TGTGCCAGCAGTTATGGACTAGCCGGTGAGCAGTTCTTC. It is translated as CASSYGLAGEQFF.

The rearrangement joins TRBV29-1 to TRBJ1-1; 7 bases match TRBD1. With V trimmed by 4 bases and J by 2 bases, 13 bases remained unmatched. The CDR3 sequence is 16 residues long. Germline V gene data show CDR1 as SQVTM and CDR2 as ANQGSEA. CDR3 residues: CSVADVRGLSNTEAFF. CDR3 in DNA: TGCAGCGTTGCCGACGTGAGGGGGCTTTCAAACACTGAAGCTTTCTTT.

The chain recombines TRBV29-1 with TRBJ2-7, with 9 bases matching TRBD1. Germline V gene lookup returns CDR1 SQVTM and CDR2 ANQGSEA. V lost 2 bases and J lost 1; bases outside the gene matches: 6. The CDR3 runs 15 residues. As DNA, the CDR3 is TGCAGCGTTGAAAACGACAGGGGGGGGTCCTACGAGCAGTACTTC. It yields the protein CSVENDRGGSYEQYF.

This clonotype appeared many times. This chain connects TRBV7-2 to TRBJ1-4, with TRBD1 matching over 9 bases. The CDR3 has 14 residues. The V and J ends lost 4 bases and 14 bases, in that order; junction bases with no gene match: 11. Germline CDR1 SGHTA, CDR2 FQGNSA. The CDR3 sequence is CASSSTGGPRILFF. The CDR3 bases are TGTGCCAGCAGCTCTACAGGGGGCCCAAGAATTCTGTTTTTT.

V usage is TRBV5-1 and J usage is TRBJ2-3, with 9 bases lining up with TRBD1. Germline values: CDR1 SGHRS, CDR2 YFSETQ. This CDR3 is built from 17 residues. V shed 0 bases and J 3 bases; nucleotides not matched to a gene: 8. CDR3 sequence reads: CASSLVRTGERTDTQYF. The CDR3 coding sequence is TGCGCCAGCAGCTTGGTCCGGACAGGGGAGAGGACAGATACGCAGTATTTT.

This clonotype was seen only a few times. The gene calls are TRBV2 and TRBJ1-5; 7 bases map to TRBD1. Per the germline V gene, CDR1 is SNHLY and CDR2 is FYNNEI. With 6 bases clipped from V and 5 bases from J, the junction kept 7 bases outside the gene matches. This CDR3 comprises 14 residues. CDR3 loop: CASRGDSRDQPQHF. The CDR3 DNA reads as TGTGCCAGCAGAGGGGACAGCCGAGATCAGCCCCAGCATTTT.

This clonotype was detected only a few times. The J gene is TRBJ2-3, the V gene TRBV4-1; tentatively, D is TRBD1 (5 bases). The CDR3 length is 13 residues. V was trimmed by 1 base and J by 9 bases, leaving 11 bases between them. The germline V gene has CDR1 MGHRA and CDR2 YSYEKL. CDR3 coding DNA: TGCGCCAGCAGCCAAGTGACAGCAACCACGCAGTATTTT. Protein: CASSQVTATTQYF.

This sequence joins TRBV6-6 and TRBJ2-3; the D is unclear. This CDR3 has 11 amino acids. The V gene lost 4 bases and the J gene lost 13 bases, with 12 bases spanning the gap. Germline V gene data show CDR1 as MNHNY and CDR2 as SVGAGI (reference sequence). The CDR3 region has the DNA TGTGCCAGCAGTTCAGTGCCCAACAAGTATTTT. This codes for CASSSVPNKYF.